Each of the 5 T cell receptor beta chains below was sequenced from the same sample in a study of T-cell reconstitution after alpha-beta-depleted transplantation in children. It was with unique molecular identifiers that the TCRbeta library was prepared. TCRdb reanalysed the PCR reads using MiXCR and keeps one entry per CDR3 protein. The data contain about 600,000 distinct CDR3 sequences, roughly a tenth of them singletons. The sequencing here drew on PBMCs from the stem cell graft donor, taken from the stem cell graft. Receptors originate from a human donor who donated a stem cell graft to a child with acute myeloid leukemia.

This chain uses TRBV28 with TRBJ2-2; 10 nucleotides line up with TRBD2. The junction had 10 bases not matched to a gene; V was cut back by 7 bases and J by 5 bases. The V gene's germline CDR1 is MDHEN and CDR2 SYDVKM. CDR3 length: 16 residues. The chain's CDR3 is CASNEAGGPLTGELFF. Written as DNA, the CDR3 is TGTGCCAGCAATGAAGCGGGAGGGCCTTTGACCGGGGAGCTGTTTTTT.

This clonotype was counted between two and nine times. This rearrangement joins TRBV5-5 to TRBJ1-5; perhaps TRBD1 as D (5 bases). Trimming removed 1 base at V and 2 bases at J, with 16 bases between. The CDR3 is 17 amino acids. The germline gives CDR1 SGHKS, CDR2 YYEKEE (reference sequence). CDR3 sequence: CASSLFLTELGNQPQHF. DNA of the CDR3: TGTGCCAGCAGCTTGTTCTTGACAGAACTTGGCAATCAGCCCCAGCATTTT.

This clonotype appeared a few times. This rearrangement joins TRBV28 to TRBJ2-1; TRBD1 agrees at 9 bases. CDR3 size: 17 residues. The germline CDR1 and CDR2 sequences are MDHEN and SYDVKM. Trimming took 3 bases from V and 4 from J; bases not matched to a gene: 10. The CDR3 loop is CASSFIPTGGVYNEQFF. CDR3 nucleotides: TGTGCCAGCAGTTTTATCCCGACAGGGGGAGTATACAATGAGCAGTTCTTC.

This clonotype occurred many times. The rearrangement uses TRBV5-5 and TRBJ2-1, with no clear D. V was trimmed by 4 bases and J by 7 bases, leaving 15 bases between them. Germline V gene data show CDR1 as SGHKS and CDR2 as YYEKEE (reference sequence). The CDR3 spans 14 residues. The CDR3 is CASSLTWTKNEQFF. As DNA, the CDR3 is TGTGCCAGCAGCCTGACTTGGACGAAAAATGAGCAGTTCTTC.

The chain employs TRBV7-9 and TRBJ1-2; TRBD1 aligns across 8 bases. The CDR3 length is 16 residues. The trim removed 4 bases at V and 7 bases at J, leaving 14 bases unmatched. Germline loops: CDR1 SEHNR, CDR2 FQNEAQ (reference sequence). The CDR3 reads CASSYLHLGQGSGYTF. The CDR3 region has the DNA TGTGCCAGCAGCTACTTACACCTAGGACAGGGAAGTGGCTACACCTTC.